This TCR beta chain comes out of a study of OX40 agonist ivuxolimab in advanced cancers. Study-wide background: Patients receiving dose escalation had hepatocellular carcinoma, melanoma, renal cell or head and neck cancer. Prior anti-PD-1, anti-PD-L1 or anti-CTLA-4 therapy did not bar entry, and 30% to 40% had some. Partial responses, seen in three patients, involved one hepatocellular carcinoma and two cutaneous melanomas. Overall study findings and caveats: CD8+ T cells averaged more expanded clones than CD4+.

Concerning this clone: Its matching antigen is unknown.

Using immunoSEQ multiplex PCR, the repertoire was profiled, and TCRdb retains in-frame clones only, with some absent. The repertoire holds nearly 70,000 clones, 85% seen once, with about 5.9% in the top ten. This sequence originates from an adult with an advanced solid tumor such as melanoma, head and neck, liver or kidney cancer. This material consisted of CD4+ or CD8+ T cells sorted from blood, taken in a trial of the OX40 agonist ivuxolimab.

The CDR3 loop reads CAWSAIRTAEAFF. The CDR3 DNA follows: TGTGCCTGGAGCGCCATCCGGACAGCTGAAGCTTTCTTT. The chain recombines TRBV30 with TRBJ1-1, with D possibly TRBD1 on 6 matching bases. In germline, CDR1 is GTSNPN, CDR2 SVGIG (reference sequence). With 3 bases removed from V and 6 bases from J, the gap between germline ends came to 14 bases. The CDR3 sequence is 13 residues long.